The sequence of this T cell receptor beta chain was determined in a study of blood T cell repertoires in COVID-19. The ends lost 1 base at V and 4 bases at J; junction bases unmatched: 9. The CDR3 runs 17 residues. The germline CDR1 and CDR2 sequences are LGHDT and YNNKEL (reference sequence). Method: immunoSEQ multiplex PCR; TCRdb's copy keeps in-frame clones and lacks some. Of hundreds of thousands of clones in the sample, around nine tenths are singletons; the top ten hold about a tenth. The gene calls are TRBV3-1 (or the pseudogene TRBV3-2) and TRBJ2-1; 8 bases line up with TRBD2. Sample: PBMCs or T cells enriched from blood (not recorded which). The origin of this receptor is a woman in her twenties or thirties who had recovered from COVID-19. The CDR3 DNA follows: TGTGCCAGCAGCCAAGGTCTGGCGGGAGGCTGGTACAATGAGCAGTTCTTC. Amino acid sequence: CASSQGLAGGWYNEQFF.